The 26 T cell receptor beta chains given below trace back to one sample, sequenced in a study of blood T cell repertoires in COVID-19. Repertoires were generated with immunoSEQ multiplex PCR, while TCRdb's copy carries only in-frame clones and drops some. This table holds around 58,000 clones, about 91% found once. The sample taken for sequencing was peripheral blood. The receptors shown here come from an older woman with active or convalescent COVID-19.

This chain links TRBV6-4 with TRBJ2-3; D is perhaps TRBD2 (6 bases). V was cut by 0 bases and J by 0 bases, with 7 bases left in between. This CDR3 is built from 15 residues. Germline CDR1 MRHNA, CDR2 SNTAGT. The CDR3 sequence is CASSDSAGSTDTQYF. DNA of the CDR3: TGTGCCAGCAGTGACTCTGCGGGGAGCACAGATACGCAGTATTTT.

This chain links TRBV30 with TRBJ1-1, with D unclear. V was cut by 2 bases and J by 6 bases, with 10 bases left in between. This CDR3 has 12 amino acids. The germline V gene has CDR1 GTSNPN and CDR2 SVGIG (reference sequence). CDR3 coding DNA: TGTGCCTGGAGTACGCGGTTTGCTGAAGCTTTCTTT. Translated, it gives CAWSTRFAEAFF.

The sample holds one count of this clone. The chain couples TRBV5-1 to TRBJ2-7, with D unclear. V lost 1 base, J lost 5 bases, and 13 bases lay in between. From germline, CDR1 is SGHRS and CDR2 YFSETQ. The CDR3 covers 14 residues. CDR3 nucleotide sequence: TGCGCCAGCAGCTTGATGCCCTCGGGTAACGAGCAGTACTTC. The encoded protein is CASSLMPSGNEQYF.

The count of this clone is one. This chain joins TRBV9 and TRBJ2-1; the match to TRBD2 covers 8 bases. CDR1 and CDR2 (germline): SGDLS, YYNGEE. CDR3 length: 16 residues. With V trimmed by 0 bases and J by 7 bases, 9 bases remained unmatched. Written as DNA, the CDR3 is TGTGCCAGCAGCGTAGACGCGGGAGGTTATTGGAATGAGCAGTTCTTC. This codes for CASSVDAGGYWNEQFF.

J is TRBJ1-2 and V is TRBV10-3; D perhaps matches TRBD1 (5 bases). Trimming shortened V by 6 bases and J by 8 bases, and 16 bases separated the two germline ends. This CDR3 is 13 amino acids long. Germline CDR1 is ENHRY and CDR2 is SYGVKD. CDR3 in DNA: TGTGCCATCAGGGACATCCTGGTGGGCGGCTACACCTTC. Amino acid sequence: CAIRDILVGGYTF.

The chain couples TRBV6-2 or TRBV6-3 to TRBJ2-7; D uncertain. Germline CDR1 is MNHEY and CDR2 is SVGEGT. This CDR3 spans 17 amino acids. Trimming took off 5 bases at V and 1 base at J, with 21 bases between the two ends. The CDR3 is CASSQYPSGRLSYEQYF. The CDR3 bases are TGTGCCAGCAGTCAATATCCCTCTGGCAGGCTATCCTACGAGCAGTACTTC.

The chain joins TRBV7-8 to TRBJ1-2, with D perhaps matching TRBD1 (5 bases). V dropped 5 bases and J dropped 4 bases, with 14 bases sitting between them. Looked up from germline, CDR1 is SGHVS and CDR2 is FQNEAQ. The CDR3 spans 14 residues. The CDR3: CASSPRDFAYGYTF. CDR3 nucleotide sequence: TGTGCCAGCAGCCCCCGGGACTTCGCCTATGGCTACACCTTC.

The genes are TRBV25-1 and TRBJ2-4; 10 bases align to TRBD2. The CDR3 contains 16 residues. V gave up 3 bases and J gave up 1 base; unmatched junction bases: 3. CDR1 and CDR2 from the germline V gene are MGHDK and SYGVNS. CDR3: CASSDFSGGAKNIQYF. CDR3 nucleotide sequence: TGTGCCAGCAGTGACTTTAGCGGGGGGGCCAAAAACATTCAGTACTTC. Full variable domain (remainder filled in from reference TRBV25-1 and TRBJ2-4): EADIYQTPRYLVIGTGKKITLECSQTMGHDKMYWYQQDPGMELHLIHYSYGVNSTEKGDLSSESTVSRIRTEHFPLTLESARPSHTSQYLCASSDFSGGAKNIQYFGAGTRLSVL.

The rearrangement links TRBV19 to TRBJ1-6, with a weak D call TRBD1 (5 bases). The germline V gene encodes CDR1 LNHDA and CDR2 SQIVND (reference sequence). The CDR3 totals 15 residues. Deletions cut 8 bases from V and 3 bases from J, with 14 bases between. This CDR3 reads CASSDRENYNSPLHF. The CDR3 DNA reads TGTGCCAGTTCCGACAGAGAGAACTATAATTCACCCCTCCACTTT.

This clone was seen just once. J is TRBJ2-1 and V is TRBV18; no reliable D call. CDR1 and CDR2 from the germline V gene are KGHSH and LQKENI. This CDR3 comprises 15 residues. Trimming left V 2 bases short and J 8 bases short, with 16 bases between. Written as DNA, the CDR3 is TGTGCCAGCTCACCATTCCTGGAGTTACCTGATGAGCAGTTCTTC. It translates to CASSPFLELPDEQFF.

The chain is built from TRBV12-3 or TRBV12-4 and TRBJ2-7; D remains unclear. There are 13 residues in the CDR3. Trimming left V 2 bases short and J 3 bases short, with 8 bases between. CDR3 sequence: CASSLLVGYEQYF. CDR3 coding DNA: TGTGCCAGCAGTTTACTAGTGGGCTACGAGCAGTACTTC.

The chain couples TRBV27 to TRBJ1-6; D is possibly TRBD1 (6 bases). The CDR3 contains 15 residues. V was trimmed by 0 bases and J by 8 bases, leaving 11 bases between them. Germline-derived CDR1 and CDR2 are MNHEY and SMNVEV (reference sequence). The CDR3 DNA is TGTGCCAGCAGTTTATCAGGGCAGGGGTATTCACCCCTCCACTTT. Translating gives CASSLSGQGYSPLHF.

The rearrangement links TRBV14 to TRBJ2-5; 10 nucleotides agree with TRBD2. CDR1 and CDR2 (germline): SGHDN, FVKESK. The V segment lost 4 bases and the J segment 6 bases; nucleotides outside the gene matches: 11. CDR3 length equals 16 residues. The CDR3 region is CASSRASGGVRQTQYF. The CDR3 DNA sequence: TGTGCCAGCAGCCGGGCTAGCGGGGGCGTGCGACAGACCCAGTACTTC.

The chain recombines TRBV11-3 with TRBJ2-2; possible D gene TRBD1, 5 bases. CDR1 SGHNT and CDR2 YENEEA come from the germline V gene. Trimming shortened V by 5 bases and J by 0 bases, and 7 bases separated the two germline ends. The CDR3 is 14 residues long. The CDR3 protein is CASSRQPNTGELFF. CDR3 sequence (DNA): TGTGCCAGCAGCAGACAGCCGAACACCGGGGAGCTGTTTTTT. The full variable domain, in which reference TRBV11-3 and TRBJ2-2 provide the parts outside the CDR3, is EAGVVQSPRYKIIEKKQPVAFWCNPISGHNTLYWYLQNLGQGPELLIRYENEEAVDDSQLPKDRFSAERLKGVDSTLKIQPAELGDSAVYLCASSRQPNTGELFFGEGSRLTVL.

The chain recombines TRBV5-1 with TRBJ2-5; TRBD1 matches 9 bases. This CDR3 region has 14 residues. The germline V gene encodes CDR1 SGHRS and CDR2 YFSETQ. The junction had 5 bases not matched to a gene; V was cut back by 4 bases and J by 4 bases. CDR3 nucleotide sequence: TGCGCCAGCAGCGTCAAGGGACAGGGAGAGACCCAGTACTTC. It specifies CASSVKGQGETQYF.

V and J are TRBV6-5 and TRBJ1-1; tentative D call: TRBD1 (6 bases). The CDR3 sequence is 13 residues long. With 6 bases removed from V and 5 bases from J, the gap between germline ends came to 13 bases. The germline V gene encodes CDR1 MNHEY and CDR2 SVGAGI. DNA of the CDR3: TGTGCCAGCAGCTCAGGGGTAAGAACTGAAGCTTTCTTT. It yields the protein CASSSGVRTEAFF.

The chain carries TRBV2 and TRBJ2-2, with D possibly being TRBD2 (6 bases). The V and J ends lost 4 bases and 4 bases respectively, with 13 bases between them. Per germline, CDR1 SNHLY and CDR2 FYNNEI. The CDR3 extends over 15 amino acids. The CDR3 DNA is TGTGCCAGCAGTGGGGGGGTACTGGGCACCGGGGAGCTGTTTTTT. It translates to CASSGGVLGTGELFF.

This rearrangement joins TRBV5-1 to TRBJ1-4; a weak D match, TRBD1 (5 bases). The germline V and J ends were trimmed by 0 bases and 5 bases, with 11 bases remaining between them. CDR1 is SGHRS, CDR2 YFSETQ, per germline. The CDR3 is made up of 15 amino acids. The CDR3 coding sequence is TGCGCCAGCAGCTTGGAAGGGGCACCCAATGAAAAACTGTTTTTT. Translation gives CASSLEGAPNEKLFF.

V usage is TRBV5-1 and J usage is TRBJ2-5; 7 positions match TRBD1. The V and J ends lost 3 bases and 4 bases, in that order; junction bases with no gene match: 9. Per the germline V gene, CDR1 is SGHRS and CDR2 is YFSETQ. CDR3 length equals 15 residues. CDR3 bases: TGCGCCAGCAGCTGGGGGACAGCCGGAAGAGAGACCCAGTACTTC. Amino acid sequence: CASSWGTAGRETQYF.

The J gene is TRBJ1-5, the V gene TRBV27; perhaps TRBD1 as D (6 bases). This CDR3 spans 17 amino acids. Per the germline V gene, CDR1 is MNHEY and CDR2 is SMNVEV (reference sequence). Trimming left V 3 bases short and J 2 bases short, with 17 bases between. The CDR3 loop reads CASSFGGGENGNQPQHF. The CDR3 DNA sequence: TGTGCCAGCAGTTTCGGGGGGGGCGAGAATGGCAATCAGCCCCAGCATTTT.

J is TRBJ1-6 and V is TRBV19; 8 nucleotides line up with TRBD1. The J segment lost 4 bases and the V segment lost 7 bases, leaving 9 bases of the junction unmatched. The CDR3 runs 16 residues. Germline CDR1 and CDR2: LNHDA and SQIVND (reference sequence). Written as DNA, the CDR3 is TGTGCCAGTACCCCGGACAGGGTGTATTATAATTCACCCCTCCACTTT. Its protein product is CASTPDRVYYNSPLHF.

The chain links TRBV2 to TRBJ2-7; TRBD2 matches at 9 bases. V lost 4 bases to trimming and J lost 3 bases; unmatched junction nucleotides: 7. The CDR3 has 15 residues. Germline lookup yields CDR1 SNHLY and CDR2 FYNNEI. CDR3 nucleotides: TGTGCCAGCAGTGGAGGTAGCGGGAGTGTCTACGAGCAGTACTTC. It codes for CASSGGSGSVYEQYF.

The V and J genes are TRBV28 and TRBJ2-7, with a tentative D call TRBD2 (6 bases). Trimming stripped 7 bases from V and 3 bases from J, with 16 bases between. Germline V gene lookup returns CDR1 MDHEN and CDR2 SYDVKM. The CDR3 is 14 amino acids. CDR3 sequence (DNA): TGTGCCAGCACCACGGGACTTTCCCTCTACGAGCAGTACTTC. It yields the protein CASTTGLSLYEQYF.

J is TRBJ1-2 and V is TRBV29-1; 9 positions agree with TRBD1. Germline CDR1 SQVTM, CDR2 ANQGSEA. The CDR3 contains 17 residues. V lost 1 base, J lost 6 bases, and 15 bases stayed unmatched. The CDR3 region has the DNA TGCAGCGTTGAAGGGTTCGATGCCGGGACAGGGAGTGATGGCTACACCTTC. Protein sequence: CSVEGFDAGTGSDGYTF.

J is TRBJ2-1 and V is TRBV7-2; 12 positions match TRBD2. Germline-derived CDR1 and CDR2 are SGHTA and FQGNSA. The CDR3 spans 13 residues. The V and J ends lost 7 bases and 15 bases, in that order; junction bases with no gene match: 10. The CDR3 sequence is CASIRLAGEGRFF. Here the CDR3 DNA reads TGTGCCAGCATCCGACTAGCGGGAGAGGGGCGGTTCTTC.

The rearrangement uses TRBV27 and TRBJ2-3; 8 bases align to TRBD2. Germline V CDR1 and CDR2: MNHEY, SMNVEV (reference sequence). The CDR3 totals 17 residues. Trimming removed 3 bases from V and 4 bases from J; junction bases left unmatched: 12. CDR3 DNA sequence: TGTGCCAGCAGTTTGCTAACCGGGACTAGAGTGCCAGATACGCAGTATTTT. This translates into CASSLLTGTRVPDTQYF.